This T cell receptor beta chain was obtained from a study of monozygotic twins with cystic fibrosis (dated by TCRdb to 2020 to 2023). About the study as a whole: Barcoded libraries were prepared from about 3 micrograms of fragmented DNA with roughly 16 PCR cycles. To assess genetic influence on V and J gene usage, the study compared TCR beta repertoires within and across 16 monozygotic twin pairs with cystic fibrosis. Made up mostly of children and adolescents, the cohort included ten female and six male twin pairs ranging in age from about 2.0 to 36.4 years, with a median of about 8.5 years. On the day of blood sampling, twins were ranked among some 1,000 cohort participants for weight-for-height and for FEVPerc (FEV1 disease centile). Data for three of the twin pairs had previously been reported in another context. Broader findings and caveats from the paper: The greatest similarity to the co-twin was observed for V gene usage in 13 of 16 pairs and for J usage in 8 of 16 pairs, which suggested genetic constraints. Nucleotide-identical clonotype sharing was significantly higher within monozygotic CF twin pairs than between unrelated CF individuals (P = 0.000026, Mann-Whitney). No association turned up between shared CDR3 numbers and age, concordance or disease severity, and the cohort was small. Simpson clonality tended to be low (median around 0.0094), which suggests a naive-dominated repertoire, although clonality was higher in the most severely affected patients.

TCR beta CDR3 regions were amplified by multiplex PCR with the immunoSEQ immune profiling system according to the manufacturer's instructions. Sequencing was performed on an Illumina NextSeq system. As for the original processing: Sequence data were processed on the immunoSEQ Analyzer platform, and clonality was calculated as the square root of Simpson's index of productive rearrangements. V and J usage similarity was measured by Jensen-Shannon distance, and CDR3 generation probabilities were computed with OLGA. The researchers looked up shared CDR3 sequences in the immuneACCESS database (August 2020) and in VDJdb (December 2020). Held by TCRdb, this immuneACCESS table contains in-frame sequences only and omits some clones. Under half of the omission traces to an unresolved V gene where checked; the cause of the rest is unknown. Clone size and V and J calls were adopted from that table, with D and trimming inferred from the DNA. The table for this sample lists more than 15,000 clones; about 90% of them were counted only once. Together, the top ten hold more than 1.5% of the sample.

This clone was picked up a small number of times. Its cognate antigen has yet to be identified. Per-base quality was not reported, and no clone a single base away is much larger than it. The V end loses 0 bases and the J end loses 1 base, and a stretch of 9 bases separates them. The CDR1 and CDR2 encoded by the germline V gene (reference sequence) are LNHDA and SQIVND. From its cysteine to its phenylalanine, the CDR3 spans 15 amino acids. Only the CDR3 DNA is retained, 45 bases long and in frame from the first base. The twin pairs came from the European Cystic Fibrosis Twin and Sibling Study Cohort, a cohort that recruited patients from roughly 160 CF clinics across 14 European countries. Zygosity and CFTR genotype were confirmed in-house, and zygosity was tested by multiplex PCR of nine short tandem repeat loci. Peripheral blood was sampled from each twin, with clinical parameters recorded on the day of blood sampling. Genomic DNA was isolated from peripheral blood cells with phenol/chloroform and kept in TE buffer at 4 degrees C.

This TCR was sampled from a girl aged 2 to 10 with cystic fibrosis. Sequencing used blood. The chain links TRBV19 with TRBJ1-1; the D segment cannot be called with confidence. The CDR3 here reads CASSIEQFENTEAFF. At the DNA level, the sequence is TGTGCCAGTAGTATAGAGCAGTTCGAGAACACTGAAGCTTTCTTT.